Listed here are 24 T cell receptor beta chains from one sample, sequenced in a study of blood T cells in healthy people across ages. A second roughly 6 to 11 cycle PCR used barcoded and J-beta primers. TCRdb reprocessed the 5' RACE reads with MiXCR, giving one entry per CDR3 protein. The repertoire holds approximately 800,000 distinct CDR3 sequences, 58% seen once, with approximately 20% in the top ten. Sequenced material: blood. The receptors stem from a man aged 25 to 45 in good health.

The rearrangement links TRBV20-1 to TRBJ2-7; 8 bases are shared with TRBD2. The CDR3 has 15 residues. With 7 bases clipped from V and 10 bases from J, the junction kept 21 bases outside the gene matches. CDR1 and CDR2 (germline): DFQATT, SNEGSKA (reference sequence). The CDR3 region is CSGTRGQLGGETQYV. The DNA for the CDR3 is TGCAGTGGCACGAGAGGACAACTCGGGGGGGAGACCCAGTACGTC.

In this sample, this clonotype turned up once. This chain links TRBV7-4 with TRBJ2-7; D is ambiguous. Deletions cut 11 bases from V and 3 bases from J, with 20 bases between. In germline, CDR1 is SGHVT, CDR2 SQSDAQ. The CDR3 consists of 14 residues. CDR3 protein: CAGQKTRPDYEQYF. The CDR3 nucleotides read TGTGCCGGCCAAAAAACGCGACCCGACTACGAGCAGTACTTC. The full variable domain, with the rest looked up from reference TRBV7-4 and TRBJ2-7, is GAGVSQSPRYKVAKRGRDVALRCDSISGHVTLYWYRQTLGQGSEVLTYSQSDAQRDKSGRPSGRFSAERPERSVSTLKIQRTEQGDSAVYLCAGQKTRPDYEQYFGPGTRLTVT.

This clonotype was counted a few times. The chain combines TRBV7-9 with TRBJ2-1, with 8 bases aligning to TRBD2. This CDR3 is 17 amino acids long. V shed 0 bases, J shed 4 bases, and the junction held 8 bases outside the gene matches. CDR1 SEHNR and CDR2 FQNEAQ come from the germline V gene (reference sequence). The CDR3: CASSLARAGGVYNEQFF. The CDR3 region has the DNA TGTGCCAGCAGCTTAGCGCGGGCGGGGGGAGTATACAATGAGCAGTTCTTC.

The CDR3 nucleotides are TGTGCCAGCAGTCAGGGACAGGGCCCAGCTAACTATGGCTACACCTTC. It yields the protein CASSQGQGPANYGYTF. This chain uses TRBV28 with TRBJ1-2; 9 bases align to TRBD1. The trim removed 5 bases at V and 0 bases at J, leaving 7 bases unmatched. The CDR3 has 16 residues. Germline CDR1 MDHEN, CDR2 SYDVKM.

The gene calls are TRBV7-2 and TRBJ1-2; 9 bases align to TRBD1. With 6 bases clipped from V and 6 bases from J, the junction kept 11 bases outside the gene matches. Germline V CDR1 and CDR2: SGHTA, FQGNSA. The CDR3 spans 15 residues. The CDR3 reads CASSRRGTGYDGYTF. DNA of the CDR3: TGTGCCAGCAGTCGCAGAGGGACAGGGTACGATGGCTACACCTTC.

The chain couples TRBV29-1 to TRBJ2-5; the D is unclear. CDR3 length: 11 amino acids. V lost 7 bases to trimming and J lost 5 bases, with 11 bases between them. CDR1 is SQVTM and CDR2 is ANQGSEA in the germline V gene. CDR3 residues: CSASISETQYF. The CDR3 bases are TGCAGCGCCTCGATTTCGGAGACCCAGTACTTC.

The sample holds a few counts of this clonotype. The rearrangement uses TRBV6-6 and TRBJ2-1, with D possibly being TRBD1 (5 bases). This CDR3 region has 14 residues. Trimming took 0 bases from V and 8 from J, leaving 11 bases between them. Germline-derived CDR1 and CDR2 are MNHNY and SVGAGI (reference sequence). DNA for the CDR3: TGTGCCAGCAGTTACTCGACCGACAGACATGAGCAGTTCTTC. Its translation is CASSYSTDRHEQFF.

The chain is built from TRBV7-2 and TRBJ1-4; D call uncertain. The CDR3 spans 14 residues. The ends were cut back, 5 bases at V and 5 bases at J, with 12 bases in the middle. Germline V CDR1 and CDR2: SGHTA, FQGNSA. CDR3 nucleotides: TGTGCCAGCAGCCCCTCGGCGGGGAATGAAAAACTGTTTTTT. It specifies CASSPSAGNEKLFF. The full variable domain, rest sourced from reference TRBV7-2 and TRBJ1-4, is GAGVSQSPSNKVTEKGKDVELRCDPISGHTALYWYRQSLGQGLEFLIYFQGNSAPDKSGLPSDRFSAERTGGSVSTLTIQRTQQEDSAVYLCASSPSAGNEKLFFGSGTQLSVL.

This clonotype was seen a few times. The chain recombines TRBV5-1 with TRBJ2-3, with 10 bases fitting TRBD2. Losses at the gene ends were 2 bases for V and 7 bases for J; bases not matched to a gene: 16. Germline V gene sequence: CDR1 SGHRS, CDR2 YFSETQ. The CDR3 is made up of 18 amino acids. CDR3 protein: CASSLLPPIAGGRNTQYF. The CDR3 nucleotides are TGCGCCAGCAGCTTACTCCCGCCTATAGCGGGGGGCCGCAATACGCAGTATTTT.

This clonotype has only a few counts. The V gene is TRBV6-6, the J gene TRBJ1-2; weak D call: TRBD1 (6 bases). The germline gives CDR1 MNHNY, CDR2 SVGAGI (reference sequence). The V and J ends lost 5 bases and 12 bases respectively, with 19 bases between them. The CDR3 runs to 13 residues. CDR3 sequence reads: CASSERQAPGDTF. DNA of the CDR3: TGTGCCAGCAGTGAGAGACAGGCACCGGGGGACACCTTC.

This clonotype was picked up one time. This sequence joins TRBV2 and TRBJ2-3; D remains unclear. This CDR3 is built from 15 residues. Germline assignment: CDR1 SNHLY and CDR2 FYNNEI. The germline V and J ends were trimmed by 5 bases and 5 bases, with 17 bases remaining between them. The CDR3 loop is CASSTGPRNRDTQYF. In nucleotides, the CDR3 is TGTGCCAGCAGTACCGGGCCCCGAAACCGAGATACGCAGTATTTT.

The chain couples TRBV6-2 or TRBV6-3 to TRBJ1-2, with a tentative D call TRBD1 (5 bases). Trimming shortened V by 2 bases and J by 8 bases, and 15 bases separated the two germline ends. CDR1 and CDR2 (germline): MNHEY, SVGEGT. The CDR3 loop spans 14 amino acids. For the CDR3, the DNA is TGTGCCAGCAGTTACGGCAGGGCAGGCGGAGGCTACACCTTC. Its protein is CASSYGRAGGGYTF.

This clonotype showed up just a few times. The chain's CDR3 is CASSASGSPNNEQFF. The CDR3 DNA sequence: TGTGCCAGCAGCGCTAGCGGGAGCCCTAACAATGAGCAGTTCTTC. The V and J genes are TRBV9 and TRBJ2-1; 10 bases align to TRBD2. The V and J ends lost 3 bases and 5 bases, in that order; junction bases with no gene match: 5. The CDR3 contains 15 residues. CDR1 and CDR2 (germline): SGDLS, YYNGEE.

The chain employs TRBV5-1 and TRBJ2-5; D tentatively fits TRBD1 or TRBD2 (5 bases each). The better agreement between TRBJ2-7 and the DNA end casts doubt on the J call. The germline V gene encodes CDR1 SGHRS and CDR2 YFSETQ. The CDR3 length is 13 residues. The CDR3 DNA sequence: TGCGCCAGCAGTCAGACGGGGCCCTACGAGCAGTACTTC. This codes for CASSQTGPYEQYF.

This clonotype is a singleton in its sample. V gene TRBV4-3 combines with J gene TRBJ2-1, with D uncertain. CDR1 and CDR2 (germline): LGHNA, YSLEER. CDR3 size: 13 residues. V gave up 1 base and J gave up 8 bases, with 9 bases separating them. CDR3 DNA sequence: TGCGCCAGCAGCCAAGTATCTGGCTATGAGCAGTTCTTC. Its translation is CASSQVSGYEQFF.

Only a few counts were recorded for this clonotype. The chain joins TRBV20-1 to TRBJ2-5; D is ambiguous. Germline V gene sequence: CDR1 DFQATT, CDR2 SNEGSKA (reference sequence). The germline V and J ends were trimmed by 3 bases and 3 bases, with 11 bases remaining between them. The CDR3 runs 13 residues. Here the CDR3 reads CSARISAKETQYF. The CDR3 DNA follows: TGCAGTGCTAGGATCAGCGCCAAAGAGACCCAGTACTTC.

V usage is TRBV11-1 and J usage is TRBJ2-5; TRBD2 matches 10 bases. CDR3 length equals 15 residues. The V gene's germline CDR1 is SGHAT and CDR2 FQDESV (reference sequence). Trimming cost V 3 bases and J 11 bases; bases outside gene matches: 12. The CDR3 sequence: CASSFTTHSGREQYF. In nucleotides, the CDR3 is TGTGCCAGCAGCTTCACCACCCACAGCGGGAGGGAGCAGTACTTC.

This clonotype came up a few times. The chain is built from TRBV29-1 and TRBJ2-7; 7 positions agree with TRBD2. V lost 7 bases, J lost 4 bases, and 7 bases stayed unmatched. Germline-derived CDR1 and CDR2 are SQVTM and ANQGSEA. The CDR3 covers 12 residues. CDR3 region: CSAGGIAYEQYF. DNA for the CDR3: TGCAGCGCGGGGGGAATCGCTTACGAGCAGTACTTC.

This sequence joins TRBV12-3 or TRBV12-4 and TRBJ2-1; D possibly corresponds to TRBD1 (7 bases). The CDR3 consists of 10 residues. The germline V and J ends were trimmed by 6 bases and 12 bases, with 9 bases remaining between them. The CDR3 DNA reads TGTGCCAGCAGCAGGGGGGCGCAGTTCTTC. Encoded protein: CASSRGAQFF.

The chain employs TRBV6-2 or TRBV6-3 and TRBJ2-1, with 13 bases fitting TRBD2. The V and J ends lost 2 bases and 2 bases, in that order; junction bases with no gene match: 6. Germline V lookup: CDR1 MNHEY, CDR2 SVGEGT. The CDR3 contains 18 residues. The DNA of the CDR3 is TGTGCCAGCAGTTACACCCCAGGACTAGCGGGAGCCTACAATGAGCAGTTCTTC. It codes for CASSYTPGLAGAYNEQFF.

The chain combines TRBV5-1 with TRBJ2-5; the match to TRBD1 covers 7 bases. The CDR3 consists of 14 residues. Germline CDR1 reads SGHRS; CDR2 reads YFSETQ. V lost 2 bases to trimming and J lost 3 bases; unmatched junction nucleotides: 4. The CDR3 DNA reads TGCGCCAGCAGCTTACGGGGACAGAAAGAGACCCAGTACTTC. Its translation: CASSLRGQKETQYF.

The chain links TRBV7-6 to TRBJ2-3; 9 nucleotides agree with TRBD1. With V trimmed by 5 bases and J by 4 bases, 10 bases remained unmatched. Germline CDR1 and CDR2: SGHVS and FNYEAQ. The CDR3 has 16 amino acids. The chain's CDR3 is CASSERTGGLADTQYF. Here the CDR3 DNA reads TGTGCCAGCAGCGAACGAACAGGGGGCTTAGCAGATACGCAGTATTTT. The entire variable domain, with the rest obtained from reference TRBV7-6 and TRBJ2-3, is as follows: GAGVSQSPRYKVTKRGQDVALRCDPISGHVSLYWYRQALGQGPEFLTYFNYEAQQDKSGLPNDRFSAERPEGSISTLTIQRTEQRDSAMYRCASSERTGGLADTQYFGPGTRLTVL.

The chain combines TRBV20-1 with TRBJ2-5; possibly TRBD1 for D (6 bases). The CDR3 is made up of 14 amino acids. Germline CDR1 DFQATT, CDR2 SNEGSKA (reference sequence). The V and J ends lost 1 base and 4 bases respectively, with 13 bases between them. CDR3 sequence: CSARVPWGRETQYF. CDR3 DNA sequence: TGCAGTGCTAGAGTCCCGTGGGGGCGAGAGACCCAGTACTTC.

The chain has TRBV20-1 and TRBJ2-1; 13 nucleotides align to TRBD2. The V and J ends lost 6 bases and 12 bases, in that order; junction bases with no gene match: 11. The CDR3 has 14 residues. CDR1 is DFQATT, CDR2 SNEGSKA, per germline (reference sequence). The CDR3 DNA reads TGCAGTGCCAGGACTAGCGGGAGTAATAAAGGGCAGTTCTTC. It yields the protein CSARTSGSNKGQFF.